The clone carrying this T cell receptor (beta chain) was recorded at least ten times. Its antigen is undetermined. CDR3 size: 10 residues. Germline V CDR1 and CDR2: SQVTM, ANQGSEA. Trimming took 3 bases from V and 3 from J, leaving 2 bases between them. The record originates from a study of response to subunit inactivated influenza vaccine. Study results and limitations: Seasonal influenza vaccination, on each occasion, was suggested by the authors to recruit few new T cells.

TCRdb re-analysed the RT-PCR reads in MiXCR, keeping a single row per CDR3 protein. The data contain a few hundred thousand distinct CDR3 sequences, around a fifth of them seen just once; the ten biggest clones take up around 9.6%. The V call is TRBV29-1, the J call TRBJ1-1; D unclear. The TCR sequence derives from a man between 50 and 75 years old who received an inactivated influenza vaccine. The source material was PBMCs from blood, sampled about 19 months after vaccination. The CDR3 bases are TGCAGCGTTGACCACACTGAAGCTTTCTTT. It yields the protein CSVDHTEAFF.